Below, 8 T cell receptor beta chains from the same sample are listed, as sequenced in a study of T-cell reconstitution after alpha-beta-depleted transplantation in children. Unique molecular identifiers were incorporated into the prepared TCRbeta library. In TCRdb, the PCR reads were re-called with MiXCR into one record per CDR3 protein. The sample has just over 350,000 distinct CDR3 sequences, 13% seen once. Sequenced here: PBMCs, sampled from the stem cell graft. The receptor source for this set is a human donor who donated a stem cell graft to a child with Fanconi anemia.

The table lists this clonotype with a few counts. J is TRBJ2-5 and V is TRBV5-1; no definite D call. Germline lookup yields CDR1 SGHRS and CDR2 YFSETQ. Trimming left V 2 bases short and J 5 bases short, with 13 bases between. This CDR3 has 14 residues. This CDR3 is CASSFGQPPETQYF. The CDR3 DNA reads as TGCGCCAGCAGCTTTGGGCAGCCTCCCGAGACCCAGTACTTC.

This clonotype was counted between two and nine times. This chain connects TRBV6-5 to TRBJ1-3, with no clear D. This CDR3 has 17 residues. Trimming took 1 base from V and 0 from J, leaving 13 bases between them. The germline V gene has CDR1 MNHEY and CDR2 SVGAGI. In nucleotides, the CDR3 is TGTGCCAGCAGTTACTTCGACCGGCGGACCTCTGGAAACACCATATATTTT. This sequence encodes CASSYFDRRTSGNTIYF.

This clonotype appeared many times. The V call is TRBV7-9, the J call TRBJ2-1, with 7 bases fitting TRBD1. V lost 5 bases, J lost 6 bases, and 7 bases stayed unmatched. CDR1 and CDR2 (germline): SEHNR, FQNEAQ (reference sequence). This CDR3 is built from 14 residues. The DNA of the CDR3 is TGTGCCAGCAGCCGACAGGGATTTTTCAATGAGCAGTTCTTC. As protein: CASSRQGFFNEQFF. The full variable domain, its missing parts supplied by reference TRBV7-9 and TRBJ2-1, is DTGVSQNPRHKITKRGQNVTFRCDPISEHNRLYWYRQTLGQGPEFLTYFQNEAQLEKSRLLSDRFSAERPKGSFSTLEIQRTEQGDSAMYLCASSRQGFFNEQFFGPGTRLTVL.

This chain links TRBV7-2 with TRBJ2-5; tentative D call: TRBD2 (5 bases). The CDR3 length is 13 residues. V was trimmed by 4 bases and J by 7 bases, leaving 13 bases between them. Germline loops: CDR1 SGHTA, CDR2 FQGNSA. The CDR3 region has the DNA TGTGCCAGCAGCTCACAAGGCGGAGGGACCCAGTACTTC. This codes for CASSSQGGGTQYF.

There are a few counts of this clonotype. The genes are TRBV20-1 and TRBJ2-5, with 7 nucleotides matching TRBD2. V was pared by 3 bases and J by 1 base, with 8 bases of the junction left unmatched. The germline V gene encodes CDR1 DFQATT and CDR2 SNEGSKA (reference sequence). This CDR3 region has 15 residues. The CDR3, as DNA: TGCAGTGCTAGTTGGGGCTCGGGGGGCCAAGAGACCCAGTACTTC. Protein sequence: CSASWGSGGQETQYF.

The genes are TRBV6-2 or TRBV6-3 and TRBJ1-5; D is ambiguous. CDR3 length: 13 residues. Germline CDR1 MNHEY, CDR2 SVGEGT. Trimming removed 7 bases at V and 4 bases at J, with 11 bases between. CDR3 amino acids: CASKFAWNQPQHF. Here the CDR3 DNA reads TGTGCCAGCAAATTCGCCTGGAATCAGCCCCAGCATTTT.

This chain connects TRBV5-5 to TRBJ1-2, with D perhaps TRBD1 (6 bases). V gave up 4 bases and J gave up 4 bases, with 11 bases separating them. Per the germline V gene, CDR1 is SGHKS and CDR2 is YYEKEE (reference sequence). This CDR3 has 13 residues. DNA for the CDR3: TGTGCCAGCAGCCCTGGACAGCCCTATGGCTACACCTTC. As protein: CASSPGQPYGYTF. Full variable domain (rest looked up from reference TRBV5-5 and TRBJ1-2): DAGVTQSPTHLIKTRGQQVTLRCSPISGHKSVSWYQQVLGQGPQFIFQYYEKEERGRGNFPDRFSARQFPNYSSELNVNALLLGDSALYLCASSPGQPYGYTFGSGTRLTVV.

The chain carries TRBV15 and TRBJ2-6; the D is unclear. The CDR3 consists of 16 residues. CDR1 LNHNV and CDR2 YYDKDF come from the germline V gene (reference sequence). V was trimmed by 4 bases and J by 4 bases, leaving 14 bases between them. The CDR3: CATSTHSGWGANVLTF. The CDR3 region has the DNA TGTGCCACCAGCACCCACAGTGGATGGGGGGCCAACGTCCTGACTTTC.